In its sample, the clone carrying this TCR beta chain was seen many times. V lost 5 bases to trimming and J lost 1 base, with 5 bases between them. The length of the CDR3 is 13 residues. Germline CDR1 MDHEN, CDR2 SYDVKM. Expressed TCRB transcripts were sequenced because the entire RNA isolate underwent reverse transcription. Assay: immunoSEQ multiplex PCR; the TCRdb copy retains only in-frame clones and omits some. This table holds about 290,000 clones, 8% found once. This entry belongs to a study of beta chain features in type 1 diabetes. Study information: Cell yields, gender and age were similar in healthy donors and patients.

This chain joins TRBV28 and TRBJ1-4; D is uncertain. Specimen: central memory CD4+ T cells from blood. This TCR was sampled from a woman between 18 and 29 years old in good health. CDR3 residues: CASSKGTNEKLFF. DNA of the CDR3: TGTGCCAGCAGTAAAGGAACTAATGAAAAACTGTTTTTT. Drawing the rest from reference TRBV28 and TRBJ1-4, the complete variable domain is DVKVTQSSRYLVKRTGEKVFLECVQDMDHENMFWYRQDPGLGLRLIYFSYDVKMKEKGDIPEGYSVSREKKERFSLILESASTNQTSMYLCASSKGTNEKLFFGSGTQLSVL.